What follows are 16 T cell receptor beta chains derived from one specimen sequenced in a study of human T cells and chemical hapten exposure. TCRdb ran MiXCR on the RACE reads and lists one entry per CDR3 protein. The sample records 71,000 or so distinct CDR3 sequences, around 9.5% being singletons. Time point of the sample: patch test 1, 2 weeks after DPC sensitization. Treatment specified: therapeutic diphenylcyclopropenone sensitization with weekly scalp DPC. The sample in question was whole blood, obtained in connection with sensitization to the hapten diphenylcyclopropenone (DPC). These receptors came from a woman aged 40 to 50 with alopecia areata. Some clones in this sample may be carry-over from other donors' samples.

The chain's CDR3 is CASSYSTGGNEKLFF. The CDR3 DNA sequence: TGTGCCAGCAGTTACTCGACAGGGGGTAATGAAAAACTGTTTTTT. The chain recombines TRBV6-6 with TRBJ1-4, with 9 bases aligning to TRBD1. CDR3 length: 15 residues. V lost 0 bases and J lost 4; bases outside the gene matches: 0. The germline V gene has CDR1 MNHNY and CDR2 SVGAGI (reference sequence).

Comment on this clonotype: It may be a read error: a sequence one base away is much more abundant. The rearrangement links TRBV11-2 to TRBJ2-5; D not certain. V was cut by 2 bases and J by 2 bases, with 12 bases left in between. Germline loops: CDR1 SGHAT, CDR2 FQNNGV. The length of the CDR3 is 15 residues. The CDR3 DNA follows: TGTGCCAGCAGCTTACGGTGGCTACAACAAGAGACCCAGTACTTC. This sequence encodes CASSLRWLQQETQYF.

This clonotype has at least ten counts. The chain is built from TRBV7-6 and TRBJ2-1, with TRBD2 matching 11 bases. V lost 1 base and J lost 2; bases outside the gene matches: 4. CDR1 is SGHVS, CDR2 FNYEAQ, per germline. The CDR3 totals 17 residues. In nucleotides, the CDR3 is TGTGCCAGCAGCTTAGTTAGCGGGGGGGCTCCCTACAATGAGCAGTTCTTC. Its translation is CASSLVSGGAPYNEQFF.

This clonotype was detected ten times or more. The chain combines TRBV7-9 with TRBJ1-2; TRBD1 aligns across 7 bases. The CDR3 has 13 amino acids. Unmatched junction bases numbered 7, after V lost 6 bases and J lost 6 bases. CDR1 SEHNR and CDR2 FQNEAQ come from the germline V gene (reference sequence). CDR3 coding DNA: TGTGCCAGCAGTTTTATAGGGACAGATGGCTACACCTTC. This sequence encodes CASSFIGTDGYTF.

Notes on this clonotype: A much larger clone is a single base away; this may be a read error. The rearrangement links TRBV6-2 or TRBV6-3 to TRBJ1-2, with TRBD1 as a possible D gene (6 bases). The CDR3 spans 15 residues. Germline V gives CDR1 MNHEY, CDR2 SVGEGT. V was shortened by 1 base and J by 2 bases, with 11 bases between the two germline ends. DNA for the CDR3: TGTGCCAGCAGTTACTACCCCGGACAGAACTATGGCTACACCTTC. Translation: CASSYYPGQNYGYTF.

This clonotype was observed at least ten times. This chain uses TRBV3-1 with TRBJ2-1; tentatively, D is TRBD2 (7 bases). Germline-derived CDR1 and CDR2 are LGHDT and YNNKEL (reference sequence). The CDR3 extends over 12 amino acids. The CDR3 bases are TGTGTCGGGGGGCCGACCTACAATGAGCAGTTCTTC. This sequence encodes CVGGPTYNEQFF.

This chain uses TRBV5-1 with TRBJ1-1; D may be TRBD1 (5 bases). Germline CDR1 reads SGHRS; CDR2 reads YFSETQ. V lost 4 bases and J 1 base, leaving 17 bases between the germline ends. The CDR3 spans 16 residues. CDR3 coding DNA: TGCGCCAGCAGCCCATGGGGGACCCAAGGGAACACTGAAGCTTTCTTT. This sequence encodes CASSPWGTQGNTEAFF.

With respect to this clonotype: One base away lies a much larger clone, so this may be a sequencing read error. CDR3 region: CAGSLHGASPLHF. In DNA, the CDR3 is TGTGCCGGCAGCTTACATGGCGCTTCACCCCTCCACTTT. V and J are TRBV7-2 and TRBJ1-6; D unresolved. Germline CDR1 and CDR2: SGHTA and FQGNSA. The CDR3 length is 13 residues.

In its sample, this clonotype was seen many times. The chain combines TRBV18 with TRBJ1-5, with D unresolved. The CDR3 sequence is 14 residues long. Deletions cut 2 bases from V and 7 bases from J, with 12 bases between. Germline V lookup: CDR1 KGHSH, CDR2 LQKENI. The CDR3 reads CASSPAGEGQPQHF. CDR3 nucleotide sequence: TGTGCCAGCTCACCAGCCGGGGAAGGCCAGCCCCAGCATTTT.

The table lists this clonotype with many counts. The chain recombines TRBV20-1 with TRBJ1-1; D call uncertain. V lost 2 bases, J lost 3 bases, and 4 bases lay in between. CDR3 size: 11 residues. CDR1 is DFQATT and CDR2 is SNEGSKA in the germline V gene (reference sequence). The CDR3 sequence: CSARLHTEAFF. The DNA of the CDR3 is TGCAGTGCTAGATTGCACACTGAAGCTTTCTTT.

This clonotype was seen ten or more times. At one end the junction does not follow the germline gene, possibly because of a read error. J is TRBJ2-7 and V is TRBV28; D possibly matches TRBD1 or TRBD2 (5 bases each). This CDR3 comprises 13 residues. The germline gives CDR1 MDHEN, CDR2 SYDVKM. The CDR3 sequence: CASNRLGQELGDF. The CDR3, as DNA: TGTGCCAGCAACAGATTAGGGCAGGAGTTGGGGGACTTC.

This clonotype showed up many times. The chain recombines TRBV29-1 with TRBJ1-5; D might be TRBD1 (5 bases). The V end lost 6 bases, the J end lost 2 bases, and 11 bases lay between the germline ends. The CDR3 loop spans 13 amino acids. Germline assignment: CDR1 SQVTM and CDR2 ANQGSEA. In DNA form, the CDR3 reads TGCAGCGTCAGCGGGGGGGGCAATCAGCCCCAGCATTTT. It yields the protein CSVSGGGNQPQHF.

This clonotype was counted many times. The rearrangement links TRBV4-1 to TRBJ2-5, with a tentative D call TRBD2 (7 bases). With 5 bases removed from V and 11 bases from J, the gap between germline ends came to 24 bases. The CDR3 extends over 15 amino acids. Germline CDR1 MGHRA, CDR2 YSYEKL. This CDR3 reads CASSSLGGGALVQYF. CDR3 in DNA: TGCGCCAGCAGCTCCCTAGGTGGGGGGGCCTTAGTACAGTACTTC.

This clonotype was seen at least ten times. The V and J genes are TRBV7-2 and TRBJ2-1, with 9 bases identical to TRBD2. The CDR3 has 17 residues. The V gene end was trimmed by 5 bases and the J gene end by 8 bases; junction bases not matched to a gene: 16. Germline CDR1 is SGHTA and CDR2 is FQGNSA. The CDR3 sequence is CASSLRGGIVDRHEQFF. The CDR3 DNA follows: TGTGCCAGCAGCCTGCGGGGGGGCATCGTGGACCGGCATGAGCAGTTCTTC.

This clonotype was recorded many times. The chain uses TRBV4-3 and TRBJ2-2; a weak D match, TRBD1 (6 bases). V dropped 4 bases and J dropped 6 bases, with 12 bases sitting between them. The germline V gene encodes CDR1 LGHNA and CDR2 YSLEER. CDR3 length equals 14 residues. CDR3 residues: CASSRITGSGELFF. The CDR3 region has the DNA TGCGCCAGCAGCCGCATAACAGGGTCCGGGGAGCTGTTTTTT.

This clonotype has ten or more counts. This chain connects TRBV3-1 to TRBJ2-2, with D unresolved. The CDR3 spans 13 residues. V lost 8 bases and J 3 bases, leaving 10 bases between the germline ends. The germline V gene has CDR1 LGHDT and CDR2 YNNKEL (reference sequence). The CDR3 bases are TGTGCCAGCGCCGACGCGTACACCGGGGAGCTGTTTTTT. It encodes CASADAYTGELFF.